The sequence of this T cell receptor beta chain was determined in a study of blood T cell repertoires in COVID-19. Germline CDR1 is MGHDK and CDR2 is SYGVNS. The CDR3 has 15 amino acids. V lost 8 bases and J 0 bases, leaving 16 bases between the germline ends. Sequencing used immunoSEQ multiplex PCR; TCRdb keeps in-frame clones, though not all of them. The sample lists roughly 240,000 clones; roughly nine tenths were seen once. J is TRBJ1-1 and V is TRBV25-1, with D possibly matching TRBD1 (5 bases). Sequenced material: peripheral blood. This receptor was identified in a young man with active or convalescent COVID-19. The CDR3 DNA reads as TGTGCCAGCCGCACCCCTGGACAACTGAACACTGAAGCTTTCTTT. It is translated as CASRTPGQLNTEAFF. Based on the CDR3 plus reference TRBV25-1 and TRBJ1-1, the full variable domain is EADIYQTPRYLVIGTGKKITLECSQTMGHDKMYWYQQDPGMELHLIHYSYGVNSTEKGDLSSESTVSRIRTEHFPLTLESARPSHTSQYLCASRTPGQLNTEAFFGQGTRLTVV.